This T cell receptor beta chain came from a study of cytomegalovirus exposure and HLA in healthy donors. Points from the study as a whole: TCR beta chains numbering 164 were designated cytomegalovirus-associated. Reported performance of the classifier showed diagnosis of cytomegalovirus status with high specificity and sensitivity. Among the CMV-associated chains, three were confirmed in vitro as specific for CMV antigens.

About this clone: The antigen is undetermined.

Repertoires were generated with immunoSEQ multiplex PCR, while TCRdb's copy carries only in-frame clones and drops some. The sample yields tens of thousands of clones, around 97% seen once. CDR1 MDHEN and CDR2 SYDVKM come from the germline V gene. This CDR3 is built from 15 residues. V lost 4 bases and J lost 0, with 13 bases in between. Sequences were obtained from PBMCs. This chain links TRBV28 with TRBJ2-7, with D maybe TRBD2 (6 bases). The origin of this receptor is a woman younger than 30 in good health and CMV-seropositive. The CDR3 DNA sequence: TGTGCCAGCAGTTCCTGGGACTTTCTCTCCTACGAGCAGTACTTC. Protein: CASSSWDFLSYEQYF. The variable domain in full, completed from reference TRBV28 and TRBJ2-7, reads DVKVTQSSRYLVKRTGEKVFLECVQDMDHENMFWYRQDPGLGLRLIYFSYDVKMKEKGDIPEGYSVSREKKERFSLILESASTNQTSMYLCASSSWDFLSYEQYFGPGTRLTVT.